Listed here are 18 T cell receptor beta chains from one sample, sequenced in a study of identical twins. TCRdb re-analysed the 5' RACE reads in MiXCR, keeping a single row per CDR3 protein. Of about 690,000 distinct CDR3 sequences listed, around 6% were seen once; the top ten hold 1.5% to 2%. Sequencing used naive T cells sorted from blood. The receptors stem from a young man in good health.

This clonotype was observed a handful of times. The gene calls are TRBV29-1 and TRBJ2-7, with D tentatively TRBD1 (6 bases). Germline V gene sequence: CDR1 SQVTM, CDR2 ANQGSEA. CDR3 length: 16 amino acids. V lost 2 bases and J lost 0, with 17 bases in between. CDR3 coding DNA: TGCAGCGTTGAATTGGTCGGACAGAAGAGCTCCTACGAGCAGTACTTC. Translating it yields CSVELVGQKSSYEQYF.

At least ten counts were recorded for this clonotype. J is TRBJ2-7 and V is TRBV7-2, with D possibly called TRBD1 or TRBD2 (5 bases each). This CDR3 spans 14 amino acids. Between the trimmed V and J ends, which lost 1 base and 4 bases, there was a span of 11 bases. Germline loops: CDR1 SGHTA, CDR2 FQGNSA. The DNA of the CDR3 is TGTGCCAGCAGCTTAGTTGGGACGGTATACGAGCAGTACGTC. This encodes CASSLVGTVYEQYV.

There are many counts of this clonotype. V gene TRBV11-2 combines with J gene TRBJ2-1; 8 bases map to TRBD2. Germline CDR1 reads SGHAT; CDR2 reads FQNNGV. This CDR3 contains 14 residues. V lost 5 bases and J lost 3; bases outside the gene matches: 3. The CDR3, as DNA: TGTGCCAGCAGCGATAGCGGGATCTACAATGAGCAGTTCTTC. Translating gives CASSDSGIYNEQFF.

The sample holds many counts of this clonotype. The rearrangement links TRBV29-1 to TRBJ2-1; D is perhaps TRBD1 (5 bases). Trimming took 5 bases from V and 3 from J, leaving 17 bases between them. CDR1 and CDR2 (germline): SQVTM, ANQGSEA. The CDR3 runs 15 residues. CDR3 coding DNA: TGCAGCGTTATCTTTGACAGTTTTCTCTACAATGAGCAGTTCTTC. The encoded protein is CSVIFDSFLYNEQFF.

This clonotype was counted between two and nine times. This chain uses TRBV20-1 with TRBJ2-3; no reliable D call. Germline assignment: CDR1 DFQATT and CDR2 SNEGSKA (reference sequence). The CDR3 loop spans 14 amino acids. V was clipped by 0 bases and J by 2 bases, with 9 bases between them. CDR3 amino acids: CSAREGLYTDTQYF. DNA for the CDR3: TGCAGTGCTAGAGAGGGCCTCTACACAGATACGCAGTATTTT.

The V gene is TRBV5-1, the J gene TRBJ2-5; tentatively, D is TRBD1 (5 bases). Germline CDR1 SGHRS, CDR2 YFSETQ. The CDR3 runs to 14 residues. The V and J ends lost 0 bases and 6 bases respectively, with 12 bases between them. In DNA, the CDR3 is TGCGCCAGCAGCTTGGTCCAGGGTTCGCAGACCCAGTACTTC. Amino acids: CASSLVQGSQTQYF.

This clonotype was seen a few times. The chain employs TRBV7-3 and TRBJ2-3; 7 bases match TRBD2. The CDR3 length is 16 residues. The trim removed 5 bases at V and 6 bases at J, leaving 14 bases unmatched. Germline CDR1 and CDR2: SGHTA and FQGTGA. The CDR3 is CASSQTAGLPMDTQYF. The CDR3 region has the DNA TGTGCCAGCAGCCAAACCGCGGGACTACCAATGGATACGCAGTATTTT.

A few counts support this clonotype. The chain combines TRBV20-1 with TRBJ2-7, with a tentative D call TRBD2 (6 bases). CDR1 and CDR2 (germline): DFQATT, SNEGSKA (reference sequence). The CDR3 extends over 16 amino acids. V was trimmed by 2 bases and J by 2 bases, leaving 19 bases between them. Written as DNA, the CDR3 is TGCAGTGCTAGAAAAGTTTTATCGGGAGTTACCTACGAGCAGTACTTC. This gives the protein CSARKVLSGVTYEQYF.

This clonotype was seen repeatedly, ten times or more. The rearrangement links TRBV5-1 to TRBJ2-3, with D uncertain. Germline assignment: CDR1 SGHRS and CDR2 YFSETQ. The ends were cut back, 6 bases at V and 4 bases at J, with 12 bases in the middle. This CDR3 spans 13 amino acids. The CDR3 sequence is CASNTGWADTQYF. The DNA for the CDR3 is TGCGCCAGCAACACCGGCTGGGCAGATACGCAGTATTTT.

This clonotype was observed a few times. The rearrangement joins TRBV12-3 or TRBV12-4 to TRBJ2-5, with D tentatively TRBD1 (7 bases). The germline V and J ends were trimmed by 4 bases and 2 bases, with 14 bases remaining between them. This CDR3 has 15 residues. The chain's CDR3 is CASSYAGQSQETQYF. The CDR3 DNA follows: TGTGCCAGCAGTTACGCGGGACAGTCGCAAGAGACCCAGTACTTC.

The chain has TRBV20-1 and TRBJ2-1; TRBD1 aligns across 7 bases. CDR1 and CDR2 (germline): DFQATT, SNEGSKA (reference sequence). V lost 1 base, J lost 0 bases, and 3 bases stayed unmatched. This CDR3 has 15 amino acids. The CDR3 DNA reads as TGCAGTGCTAGAGGGGACAGTAGCTCCTACAATGAGCAGTTCTTC. This translates into CSARGDSSSYNEQFF.

The genes are TRBV20-1 and TRBJ2-5, with a tentative D call TRBD1 (5 bases). The CDR3 contains 14 residues. Looked up from germline, CDR1 is DFQATT and CDR2 is SNEGSKA (reference sequence). Trimming shortened V by 1 base and J by 3 bases, and 12 bases separated the two germline ends. The CDR3 loop is CSARVWGREETQYF. Here the CDR3 DNA reads TGCAGTGCTAGAGTTTGGGGCAGGGAAGAGACCCAGTACTTC.

Ten or more counts support this clonotype. The chain uses TRBV12-3 or TRBV12-4 and TRBJ2-5; D gene unclear. The CDR3 totals 14 residues. Trimming removed 3 bases from V and 1 base from J, with 9 bases in between. CDR3 region: CASSFGRRQETQYF. The CDR3 region has the DNA TGTGCCAGCAGTTTCGGGCGGCGCCAAGAGACCCAGTACTTC.

This clonotype occurred a few times. This chain connects TRBV18 to TRBJ2-7, with a possible D match to TRBD1 (5 bases). The V end lost 5 bases, the J end lost 0 bases, and 5 bases lay between the germline ends. Germline assignment: CDR1 KGHSH and CDR2 LQKENI. The CDR3 spans 12 residues. CDR3 amino acids: CASSGASYEQYV. The CDR3 DNA sequence: TGTGCCAGCTCAGGGGCCTCCTACGAGCAGTACGTC.

The table lists this clonotype with many counts. The V and J genes are TRBV24-1 and TRBJ2-3; TRBD2 agrees at 9 bases. The trim removed 5 bases at V and 1 base at J, leaving 6 bases unmatched. The CDR3 sequence is 16 residues long. Germline CDR1 and CDR2: KGHDR and SFDVKD. The CDR3 is CATSGLAGAGTDTQYF. CDR3 DNA sequence: TGTGCCACCAGTGGCTTAGCGGGAGCGGGCACAGATACGCAGTATTTT.

This clonotype was seen a handful of times. The J gene is TRBJ2-2, the V gene TRBV28; D gene unclear. CDR1 and CDR2 from the germline V gene are MDHEN and SYDVKM. V was shortened by 3 bases and J by 2 bases, with 10 bases between the two germline ends. The CDR3 loop spans 15 amino acids. The CDR3 DNA is TGTGCCAGCAGTTTGGCTCTCAGAAACACCGGGGAGCTGTTTTTT. Translating gives CASSLALRNTGELFF.

This clonotype was counted between two and nine times. This chain joins TRBV11-2 and TRBJ2-5, with 7 bases lining up with TRBD2. From germline, CDR1 is SGHAT and CDR2 FQNNGV. The CDR3 totals 16 residues. With V trimmed by 5 bases and J by 2 bases, 11 bases remained unmatched. The CDR3 nucleotides read TGTGCCAGCAGCCCCTGGACTAGGACACTTCAAGAGACCCAGTACTTC. It encodes CASSPWTRTLQETQYF.

This clonotype was seen at least ten times. The V and J genes are TRBV6-1 and TRBJ2-2, with 8 bases lining up with TRBD2. Germline-derived CDR1 and CDR2 are MNHNS and SASEGT. The V and J ends lost 6 bases and 7 bases, in that order; junction bases with no gene match: 7. The CDR3 is 14 residues long. The CDR3 reads CASRTSDISGELFF. In nucleotides, the CDR3 is TGTGCCAGCAGGACTAGCGACATAAGCGGGGAGCTGTTTTTT.